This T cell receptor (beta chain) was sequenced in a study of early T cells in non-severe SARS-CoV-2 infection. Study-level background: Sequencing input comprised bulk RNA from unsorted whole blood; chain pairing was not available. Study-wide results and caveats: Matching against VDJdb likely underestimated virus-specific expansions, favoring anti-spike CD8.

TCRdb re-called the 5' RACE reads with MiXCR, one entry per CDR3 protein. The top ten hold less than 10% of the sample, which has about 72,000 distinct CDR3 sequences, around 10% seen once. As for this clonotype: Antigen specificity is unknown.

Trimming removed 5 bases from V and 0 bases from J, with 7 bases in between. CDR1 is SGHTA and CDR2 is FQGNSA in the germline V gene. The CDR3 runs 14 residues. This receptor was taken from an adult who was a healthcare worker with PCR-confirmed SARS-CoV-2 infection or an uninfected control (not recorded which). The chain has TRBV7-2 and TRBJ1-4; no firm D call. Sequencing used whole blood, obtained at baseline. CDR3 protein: CASSRSSTNEKLFF. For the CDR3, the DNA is TGTGCCAGCAGCCGGTCTTCAACTAATGAAAAACTGTTTTTT.